Here is one T cell receptor beta chain with its context. Its antigen is currently unknown. CDR3 and TCR beta VDJ profiling relied on a genomic DNA template. MiXCR, run by TCRdb on the reads, gives a single entry per CDR3 protein. Among some 92,000 distinct CDR3 sequences listed, around two thirds were seen once. The data belong to a study of CD8+CD57+ T cells in acquired aplastic anemia. For the study at large: Around 3.2 ug was the average amount of DNA from sorted CD4+ and CD8+ cells.

Whole-study results and caveats: Patients and controls had CD8+ Simpson's diversity values that were not significantly distinct.

The CDR3 contains 17 residues. The germline V gene encodes CDR1 SGHTA and CDR2 FQGTGA. V lost 5 bases to trimming and J lost 0 bases; unmatched junction nucleotides: 9. All sequencing subjects had displayed CD8+CD57+ cell expansion on flow cytometry. The sample consisted of sorted CD4+, CD8+, or CD8+CD57+ T cells (not recorded which) from PBMCs. The chain uses TRBV7-3 and TRBJ2-4; 8 bases fit TRBD1. The origin of this receptor is a human donor with aplastic anemia. The CDR3 loop is CASSHGQGWVAKNIQYF. CDR3 DNA: TGTGCCAGCAGCCACGGACAGGGCTGGGTAGCCAAAAACATTCAGTACTTC.